Listed below are T cell receptor beta chains from one sample, sequenced in a study of blood T cells in healthy people across ages. From the 5' RACE reads, TCRdb called clonotypes with MiXCR, one entry per CDR3 protein. The sample has roughly 800,000 distinct CDR3 sequences, 58% seen once. The sample was blood. The receptors derive from a man aged 25 to 40 in good health. The CDR3 runs from the conserved cysteine through the conserved F or W. A D gene is named only where the DNA matches it firmly. Part of the rows lack a size; the others show once, few, many or a class for expanded clones.

NA,13,TRBV3-1,NA,TRBJ2-2,CASAPSRAGELFF,TGTGCCAGCGCACCAAGCCGGGCCGGGGAGCTGTTTTTT
TRBD2,18,TRBV12-3/TRBV12-4,NA,TRBJ2-3,CASSLGGLAGHGGDTQYF,TGTGCCAGCAGTTTAGGGGGTCTAGCGGGCCACGGCGGGGATACGCAGTATTTT
NA,14,TRBV9,NA,TRBJ1-5,CASSVDAMGQPQHF,TGTGCCAGCAGCGTAGACGCAATGGGGCAGCCCCAGCATTTT
NA,14,TRBV4-3,NA,TRBJ2-1,CASSQAWVNNEQFF,TGCGCCAGCAGCCAAGCCTGGGTAAACAATGAGCAGTTCTTC
NA,17,TRBV25-1,NA,TRBJ1-2,CASSAPRGFSRGYGYTF,TGTGCCAGCAGTGCCCCCCGGGGCTTCTCACGGGGTTATGGCTACACCTTC
NA,13,TRBV6-2/TRBV6-3,NA,TRBJ2-7,CASTTSGLYEQYF,TGTGCCAGCACAACATCGGGTCTCTACGAGCAGTACTTC
NA,14,TRBV4-1,NA,TRBJ2-7,CASSQGRGPREQYF,TGCGCCAGCAGCCAGGGCAGGGGACCTCGCGAGCAGTACTTC
NA,14,TRBV7-2,few,TRBJ2-5,CASSSRREQETQYF,TGTGCCAGCAGCTCCCGCAGGGAACAAGAGACCCAGTACTTC
NA,12,TRBV3-1,few,TRBJ2-4,CASSFKGNIQYF,TGTGCCAGCAGCTTCAAGGGGAACATTCAGTACTTC
NA,14,TRBV2,NA,TRBJ2-3,CASWGDSHTDTQYF,TGTGCCAGCTGGGGAGACTCACACACAGATACGCAGTATTTT
TRBD1,15,TRBV7-2,NA,TRBJ2-7,CASSFFGQGAGEQYF,TGTGCCAGCAGCTTTTTCGGACAGGGAGCTGGCGAGCAGTACTTC
NA,13,TRBV28,NA,TRBJ2-1,CASRGLRYNEQFF,TGTGCCAGCAGGGGGTTGCGGTACAATGAGCAGTTCTTC
NA,14,TRBV11-2,NA,TRBJ2-1,CASSFPMGTGEQFF,TGTGCCAGCAGCTTTCCCATGGGGACGGGTGAGCAGTTCTTC
NA,12,TRBV29-1,NA,TRBJ2-3,CSVDPFTDTQYF,TGCAGCGTTGATCCATTCACAGATACGCAGTATTTT
NA,15,TRBV5-1,NA,TRBJ2-3,CASSWGTLDTDTQYF,TGCGCCAGCAGTTGGGGGACCTTAGACACAGATACGCAGTATTTT
NA,14,TRBV6-2/TRBV6-3,NA,TRBJ1-5,CASTFAVRNQPQHF,TGTGCCAGCACTTTCGCAGTTCGTAATCAGCCCCAGCATTTT
NA,12,TRBV29-1,few,TRBJ2-7,CSVEEAGYEQYF,TGCAGCGTTGAAGAGGCAGGTTACGAGCAGTACTTC
TRBD1,14,TRBV7-9,NA,TRBJ2-7,CASGSPRGGDEQYF,TGTGCCAGCGGATCCCCGAGAGGGGGCGACGAGCAGTACTTC
TRBD2,17,TRBV6-1,few,TRBJ2-5,CASSEGLAGTIGETQYF,TGTGCCAGCAGTGAAGGACTAGCGGGGACGATCGGAGAGACCCAGTACTTC